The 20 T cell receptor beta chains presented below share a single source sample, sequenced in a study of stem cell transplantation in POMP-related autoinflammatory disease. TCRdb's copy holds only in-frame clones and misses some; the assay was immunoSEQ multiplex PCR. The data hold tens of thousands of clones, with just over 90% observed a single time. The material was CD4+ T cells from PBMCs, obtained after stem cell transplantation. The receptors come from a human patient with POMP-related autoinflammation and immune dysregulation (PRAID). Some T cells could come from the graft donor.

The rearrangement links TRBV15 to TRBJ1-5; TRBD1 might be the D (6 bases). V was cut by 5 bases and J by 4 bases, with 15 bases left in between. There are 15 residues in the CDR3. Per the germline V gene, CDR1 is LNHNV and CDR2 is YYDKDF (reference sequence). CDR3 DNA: TGTGCCACCAGCTGGGCGGGACAAATTAATCAGCCCCAGCATTTT. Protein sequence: CATSWAGQINQPQHF.

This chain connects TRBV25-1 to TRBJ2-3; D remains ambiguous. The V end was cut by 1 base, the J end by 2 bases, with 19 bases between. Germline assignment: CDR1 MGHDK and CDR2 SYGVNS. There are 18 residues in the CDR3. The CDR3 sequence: CASSELDWPRPPTDTQYF. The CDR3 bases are TGTGCCAGCAGTGAATTAGATTGGCCTAGACCCCCCACAGATACGCAGTATTTT. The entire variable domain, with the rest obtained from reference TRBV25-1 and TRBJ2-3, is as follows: EADIYQTPRYLVIGTGKKITLECSQTMGHDKMYWYQQDPGMELHLIHYSYGVNSTEKGDLSSESTVSRIRTEHFPLTLESARPSHTSQYLCASSELDWPRPPTDTQYFGPGTRLTVL.

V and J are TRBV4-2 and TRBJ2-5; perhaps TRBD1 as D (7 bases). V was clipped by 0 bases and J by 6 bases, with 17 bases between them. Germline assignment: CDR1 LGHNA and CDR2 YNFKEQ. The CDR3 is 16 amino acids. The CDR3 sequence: CASSQDLATGRQTQYF. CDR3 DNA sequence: TGTGCCAGCAGCCAAGATCTTGCGACAGGGAGGCAGACCCAGTACTTC.

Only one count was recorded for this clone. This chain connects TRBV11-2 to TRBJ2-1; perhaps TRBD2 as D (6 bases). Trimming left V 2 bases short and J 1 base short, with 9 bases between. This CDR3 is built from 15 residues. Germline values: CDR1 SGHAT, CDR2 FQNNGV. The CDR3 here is CASSLRRGSYNEQFF. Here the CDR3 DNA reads TGTGCCAGCAGCTTACGGCGGGGATCCTACAATGAGCAGTTCTTC.

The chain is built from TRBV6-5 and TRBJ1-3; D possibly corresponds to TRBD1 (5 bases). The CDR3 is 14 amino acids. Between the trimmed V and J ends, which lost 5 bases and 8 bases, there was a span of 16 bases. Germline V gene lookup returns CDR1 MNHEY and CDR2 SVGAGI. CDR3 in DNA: TGTGCCAGCAGTACGGGGGAGTTTGTAGACACCATATATTTT. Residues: CASSTGEFVDTIYF.

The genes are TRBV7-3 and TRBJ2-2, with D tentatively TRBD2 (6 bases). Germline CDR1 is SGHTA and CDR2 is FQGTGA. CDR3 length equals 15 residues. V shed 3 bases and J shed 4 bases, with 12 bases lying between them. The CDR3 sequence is CASSFIGGLTGELFF. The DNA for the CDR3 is TGTGCCAGCAGCTTCATTGGGGGACTCACCGGGGAGCTGTTTTTT.

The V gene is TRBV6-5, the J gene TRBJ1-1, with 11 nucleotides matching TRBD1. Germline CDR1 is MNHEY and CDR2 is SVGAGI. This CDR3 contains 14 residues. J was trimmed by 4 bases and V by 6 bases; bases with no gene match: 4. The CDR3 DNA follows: TGTGCCAGCAGCCGGACAGGGGGCAGCACTGAAGCTTTCTTT. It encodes CASSRTGGSTEAFF.

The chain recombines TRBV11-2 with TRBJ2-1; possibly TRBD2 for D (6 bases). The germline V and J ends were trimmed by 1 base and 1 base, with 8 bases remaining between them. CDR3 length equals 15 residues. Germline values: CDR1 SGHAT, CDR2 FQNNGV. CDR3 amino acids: CASSLVRGSYNEQFF. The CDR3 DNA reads TGTGCCAGCAGCTTAGTGCGGGGTTCCTACAATGAGCAGTTCTTC.

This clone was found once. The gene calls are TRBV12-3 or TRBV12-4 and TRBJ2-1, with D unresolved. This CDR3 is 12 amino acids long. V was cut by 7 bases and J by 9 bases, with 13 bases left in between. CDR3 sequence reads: CASTNVEVEQFF. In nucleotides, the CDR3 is TGTGCCAGCACCAACGTAGAGGTTGAGCAGTTCTTC.

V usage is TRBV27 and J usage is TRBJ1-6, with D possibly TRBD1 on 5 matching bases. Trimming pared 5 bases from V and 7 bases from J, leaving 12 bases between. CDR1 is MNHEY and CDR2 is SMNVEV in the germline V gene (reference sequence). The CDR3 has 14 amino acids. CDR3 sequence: CASSPGPMNSPLHF. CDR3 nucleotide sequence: TGTGCCAGCAGTCCGGGACCGATGAATTCACCCCTCCACTTT.

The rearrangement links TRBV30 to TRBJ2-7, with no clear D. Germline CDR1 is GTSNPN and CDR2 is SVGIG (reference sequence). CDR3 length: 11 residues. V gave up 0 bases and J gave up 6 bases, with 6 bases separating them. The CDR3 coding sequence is TGTGCCTGGAGTGTGTGGGGCGAGCAGTACTTC. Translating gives CAWSVWGEQYF.

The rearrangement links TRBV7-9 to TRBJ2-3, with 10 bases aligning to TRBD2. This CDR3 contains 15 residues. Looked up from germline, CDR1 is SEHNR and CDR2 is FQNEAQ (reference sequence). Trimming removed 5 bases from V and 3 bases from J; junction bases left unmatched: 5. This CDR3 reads CASSTLAGATDTQYF. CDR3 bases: TGTGCCAGCAGCACCCTAGCGGGAGCTACAGATACGCAGTATTTT.

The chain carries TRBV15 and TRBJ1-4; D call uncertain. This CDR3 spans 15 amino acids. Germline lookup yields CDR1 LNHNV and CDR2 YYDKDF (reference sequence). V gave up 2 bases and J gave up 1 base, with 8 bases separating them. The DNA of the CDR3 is TGTGCCACCAGCAGAAGATCGGGAACTAATGAAAAACTGTTTTTT. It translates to CATSRRSGTNEKLFF.

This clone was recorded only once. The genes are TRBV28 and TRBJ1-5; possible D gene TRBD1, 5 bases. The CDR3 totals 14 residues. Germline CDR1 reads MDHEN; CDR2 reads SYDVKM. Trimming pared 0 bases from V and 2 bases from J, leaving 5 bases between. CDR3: CASSLWGRNQPQHF. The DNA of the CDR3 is TGTGCCAGCAGTTTATGGGGACGCAATCAGCCCCAGCATTTT.

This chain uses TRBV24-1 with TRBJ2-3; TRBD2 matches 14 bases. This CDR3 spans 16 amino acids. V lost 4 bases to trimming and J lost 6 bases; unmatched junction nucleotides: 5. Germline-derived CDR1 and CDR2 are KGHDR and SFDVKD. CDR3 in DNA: TGTGCCACCAGTGACCCCGGGACTAGCGGGAGTGATACGCAGTATTTT. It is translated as CATSDPGTSGSDTQYF.

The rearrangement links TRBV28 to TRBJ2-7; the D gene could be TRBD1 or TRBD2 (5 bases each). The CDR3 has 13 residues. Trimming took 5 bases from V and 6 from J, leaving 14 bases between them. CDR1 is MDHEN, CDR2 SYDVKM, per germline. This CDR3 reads CASSAGTAGEQYV. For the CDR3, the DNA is TGTGCCAGCAGTGCAGGGACCGCTGGCGAGCAGTACGTC.

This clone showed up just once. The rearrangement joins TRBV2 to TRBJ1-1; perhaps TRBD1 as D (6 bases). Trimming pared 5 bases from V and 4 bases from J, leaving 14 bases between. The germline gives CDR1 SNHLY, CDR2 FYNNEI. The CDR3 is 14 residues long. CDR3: CASSSYRAGTEAFF. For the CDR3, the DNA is TGTGCCAGCAGTTCCTACAGGGCCGGCACTGAAGCTTTCTTT.

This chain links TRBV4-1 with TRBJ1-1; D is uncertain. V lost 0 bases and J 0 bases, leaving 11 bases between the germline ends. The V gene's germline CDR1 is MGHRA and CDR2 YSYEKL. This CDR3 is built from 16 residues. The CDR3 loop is CASSQDQARMNTEAFF. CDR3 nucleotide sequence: TGCGCCAGCAGCCAAGATCAGGCGCGGATGAACACTGAAGCTTTCTTT.

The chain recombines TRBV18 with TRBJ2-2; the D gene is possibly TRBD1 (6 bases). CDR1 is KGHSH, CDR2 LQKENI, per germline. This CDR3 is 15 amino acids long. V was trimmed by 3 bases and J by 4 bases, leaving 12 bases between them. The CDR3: CASSPRQESTGELFF. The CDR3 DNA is TGTGCCAGCTCACCGAGACAGGAGAGCACCGGGGAGCTGTTTTTT.

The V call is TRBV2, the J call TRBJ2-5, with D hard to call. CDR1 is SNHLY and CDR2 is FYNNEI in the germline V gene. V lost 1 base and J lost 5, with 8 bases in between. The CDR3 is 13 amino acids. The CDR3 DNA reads TGTGCCAGCAGTGAAGAGTGGTCGGAGACCCAGTACTTC. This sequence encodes CASSEEWSETQYF.